This T cell receptor beta chain came from a study of T cell repertoires in cytomegalovirus infection. Study-level background: Used in the study were CMV epitopes, some recently identified and HLA-C-restricted, others well-studied and HLA-B-restricted. Through public TCR beta signatures, both CMV infection and matching HLA type were indicated. Study-level findings and limits: Clonotype analysis showed dominance of the ex vivo response by HLA-C-restricted CMV-specific TCR beta clonotypes.

This clonotype has just a few counts. The antigen is unknown. A single record per CDR3 protein comes from TCRdb applying MiXCR to the reads. The repertoire includes a few hundred thousand distinct CDR3 sequences, approximately 40% of them detected once, and 48% sits in the top ten. The germline V gene has CDR1 MNHNS and CDR2 SASEGT. Trimming cost V 5 bases and J 0 bases; bases outside gene matches: 7. This CDR3 spans 16 amino acids. The receptor comes from a human donor in good health (CMV status not recorded). Some clones in this sample may be carry-over from other donors' samples. The chain has TRBV6-1 and TRBJ2-1, with TRBD1 identical over 7 bases. The sequences come from cultured PBMCs, collected from culture after CMV antigen stimulation. This CDR3 is CASSKTGPSSYNEQFF. The CDR3 coding sequence is TGTGCCAGCAGTAAGACAGGGCCCAGCTCCTACAATGAGCAGTTCTTC.